Below are 25 T cell receptor beta chains sequenced from a single sample in a study of OX40 agonist ivuxolimab in advanced cancers. Generated by immunoSEQ multiplex PCR, the TCRdb table keeps only in-frame clones and is missing some. This sample has approximately 130,000 clones, with roughly 91% found just once. Material: CD4+ or CD8+ T cells sorted from blood, obtained in a trial of the OX40 agonist ivuxolimab. The origin of the receptors is an adult with an advanced solid tumor such as melanoma, head and neck, liver or kidney cancer.

The V gene is TRBV19, the J gene TRBJ1-1; D remains unclear. Germline V gene sequence: CDR1 LNHDA, CDR2 SQIVND (reference sequence). There are 14 residues in the CDR3. Trimming removed 4 bases at V and 10 bases at J, with 19 bases between. In nucleotides, the CDR3 is TGTGCCAGTAGTACAGCGGGGTTCCAAGTAGGAGCTTTCTTT. Encoded protein: CASSTAGFQVGAFF.

The CDR3 DNA follows: TGTGCCACCAGCAGAGGACAGAGAAATCAGCCCCAGCATTTT. It specifies CATSRGQRNQPQHF. V is TRBV15 and J is TRBJ1-5; tentatively, D is TRBD1 (5 bases). The CDR3 extends over 14 amino acids. V was cut by 1 base and J by 4 bases, with 8 bases left in between. The germline CDR1 and CDR2 sequences are LNHNV and YYDKDF (reference sequence).

The chain links TRBV30 to TRBJ2-7, with TRBD2 identical over 7 bases. The CDR3 is made up of 15 amino acids. J gave up 1 base and V 0 bases, and 6 bases lay outside the gene matches. Germline V gene data show CDR1 as GTSNPN and CDR2 as SVGIG (reference sequence). The DNA for the CDR3 is TGTGCCTGGAGTGTGGGAGGGGCGATTTCCTACGAGCAGTACTTC. This codes for CAWSVGGAISYEQYF. Supplemented by reference TRBV30 and TRBJ2-7, the full variable domain reads SQTIHQWPATLVQPVGSPLSLECTVEGTSNPNLYWYRQAAGRGLQLLFYSVGIGQISSEVPQNLSASRPQDRQFILSSKKLLLSDSGFYLCAWSVGGAISYEQYFGPGTRLTVT.

CDR3 bases: TGTGCCAGCAGTTACTCGCACAATGAGCAGTTCTTC. It yields the protein CASSYSHNEQFF. This chain uses TRBV6-5 with TRBJ2-1, with D unresolved. With 0 bases removed from V and 5 bases from J, the gap between germline ends came to 2 bases. This CDR3 contains 12 residues. Germline V CDR1 and CDR2: MNHEY, SVGAGI.

The chain uses TRBV6-5 and TRBJ2-7; 7 bases are a match to TRBD1. The ends lost 6 bases at V and 3 bases at J; junction bases unmatched: 5. Germline CDR1 reads MNHEY; CDR2 reads SVGAGI. The CDR3 has 13 residues. The CDR3 DNA reads as TGTGCCAGCAGGGTCAGGGGGTTCTACGAGCAGTACTTC. Protein product: CASRVRGFYEQYF.

This clone has a single count. The rearrangement uses TRBV6-1 and TRBJ2-3; tentatively, D is TRBD1 (5 bases). The germline gives CDR1 MNHNS, CDR2 SASEGT. Trimming cost V 7 bases and J 6 bases, with 17 bases left between them. This CDR3 is built from 14 residues. CDR3 amino acids: CASKGNRSLDTQYF. The CDR3 DNA is TGTGCCAGCAAGGGGAATCGAAGCTTGGATACGCAGTATTTT.

The gene calls are TRBV28 and TRBJ2-5, with D possibly TRBD2 on 6 matching bases. The V and J ends lost 5 bases and 4 bases respectively, with 17 bases between them. CDR1 and CDR2 from the germline V gene are MDHEN and SYDVKM. CDR3 length equals 15 residues. The DNA of the CDR3 is TGTGCCAGCAGTCTCTTGGCGGGATGGGGAGAGACCCAGTACTTC. Translation: CASSLLAGWGETQYF.

This chain joins TRBV7-9 and TRBJ2-3, with TRBD2 matching over 7 bases. Per the germline V gene, CDR1 is SEHNR and CDR2 is FQNEAQ (reference sequence). This CDR3 is 15 amino acids long. V trimming: 0 bases; J trimming: 4 bases; junction bases outside the gene matches: 4. CDR3 bases: TGTGCCAGCAGCTTAGCGTCCGCGGGGGCAGATACGCAGTATTTT. Translation: CASSLASAGADTQYF.

This clone is a singleton in its sample. The CDR3 DNA sequence: TGTGCCATGGGGACAGGGCGGGGGCGGAGTGGCTACACCTTC. It encodes CAMGTGRGRSGYTF. This chain joins TRBV10-3 and TRBJ1-2; TRBD1 matches at 9 bases. This CDR3 is built from 14 residues. The V and J ends lost 9 bases and 7 bases, in that order; junction bases with no gene match: 12. The germline V gene encodes CDR1 ENHRY and CDR2 SYGVKD.

The chain combines TRBV7-2 with TRBJ2-1; 7 positions agree with TRBD2. In germline, CDR1 is SGHTA, CDR2 FQGNSA. The length of the CDR3 is 17 residues. Unmatched junction bases numbered 5, after V lost 0 bases and J lost 0 bases. For the CDR3, the DNA is TGTGCCAGCAGCTTAGCTGGTAGCGGGTCCTCCTACAATGAGCAGTTCTTC. This translates into CASSLAGSGSSYNEQFF.

CDR3 DNA sequence: TGTGCCAGCAGCTTAAATACGGGGAACACCGGGGAGCTGTTTTTT. It codes for CASSLNTGNTGELFF. The chain uses TRBV7-3 and TRBJ2-2; D not certain. V was cut by 1 base and J by 1 base, with 7 bases left in between. The CDR3 has 15 residues. CDR1 and CDR2 from the germline V gene are SGHTA and FQGTGA.

The gene calls are TRBV9 and TRBJ2-1; D not resolved. CDR1 SGDLS and CDR2 YYNGEE come from the germline V gene. V was cut by 2 bases and J by 5 bases, with 11 bases left in between. This CDR3 is 14 amino acids long. The CDR3 sequence is CASSVTPGHNEQFF. The CDR3 DNA reads TGTGCCAGCAGCGTTACGCCTGGCCACAATGAGCAGTTCTTC.

Worth noting for this clone: Distinct nucleotide sequences in the sample also encode this CDR3. The chain joins TRBV10-3 to TRBJ2-7, with D possibly called TRBD1 or TRBD2 (5 bases each). CDR3 size: 13 residues. Trimming took off 5 bases at V and 3 bases at J, with 11 bases between the two ends. CDR1 is ENHRY, CDR2 SYGVKD, per germline. The CDR3, as DNA: TGTGCCATCAGTCAGGGTAGCGACTACGAGCAGTACTTC. Its translation is CAISQGSDYEQYF.

This rearrangement joins TRBV7-2 to TRBJ2-2; 7 bases are a match to TRBD2. The V gene's germline CDR1 is SGHTA and CDR2 FQGNSA. Trimming cost V 2 bases and J 2 bases; bases outside gene matches: 5. The CDR3 runs to 16 residues. In DNA, the CDR3 is TGTGCCAGCAGCTTAAACGGCGGGGGAAACACCGGGGAGCTGTTTTTT. It specifies CASSLNGGGNTGELFF.

The chain couples TRBV19 to TRBJ2-6, with 11 positions matching TRBD1. From germline, CDR1 is LNHDA and CDR2 SQIVND (reference sequence). Losses at the gene ends were 6 bases for V and 0 bases for J; bases not matched to a gene: 4. The CDR3 spans 17 residues. CDR3: CASRRDRGFSGANVLTF. The CDR3 DNA reads as TGTGCCAGTAGGCGGGACAGGGGGTTCTCTGGGGCCAACGTCCTGACTTTC.

This clone was picked up one time. The chain combines TRBV6-5 with TRBJ2-3; D may correspond to TRBD1 or TRBD2 (5 bases each). V shed 6 bases and J shed 4 bases, with 14 bases lying between them. Looked up from germline, CDR1 is MNHEY and CDR2 is SVGAGI. This CDR3 is built from 14 residues. The CDR3 nucleotides read TGTGCCAGCAGCCTTATGGGGGAGTCAGATACGCAGTATTTT. Translation gives CASSLMGESDTQYF.

This clone occurred once. The chain employs TRBV7-2 and TRBJ1-2; D gene unclear. The CDR3 loop spans 13 amino acids. The ends were cut back, 2 bases at V and 7 bases at J, with 11 bases in the middle. CDR1 SGHTA and CDR2 FQGNSA come from the germline V gene. The DNA of the CDR3 is TGTGCCAGCAGCTTAATAGCGAGAGCTGGCTACACCTTC. This translates into CASSLIARAGYTF.

The chain employs TRBV7-2 and TRBJ2-2, with 11 positions matching TRBD2. Losses at the gene ends were 4 bases for V and 0 bases for J; bases not matched to a gene: 10. Germline CDR1 is SGHTA and CDR2 is FQGNSA. This CDR3 is built from 19 residues. The CDR3 bases are TGTGCCAGCAGCTCTAGGGGGACTAGCGGAGGTGCGAACACCGGGGAGCTGTTTTTT. This encodes CASSSRGTSGGANTGELFF. Together with reference TRBV7-2 and TRBJ2-2, the CDR3 gives the full variable domain: GAGVSQSPSNKVTEKGKDVELRCDPISGHTALYWYRQSLGQGLEFLIYFQGNSAPDKSGLPSDRFSAERTGGSVSTLTIQRTQQEDSAVYLCASSSRGTSGGANTGELFFGEGSRLTVL.

The chain is built from TRBV5-1 and TRBJ2-5; weak D call: TRBD2 (5 bases). V was trimmed by 0 bases and J by 5 bases, leaving 11 bases between them. This CDR3 is 14 amino acids long. The germline V gene has CDR1 SGHRS and CDR2 YFSETQ. CDR3 sequence: CASSLARGLETQYF. CDR3 bases: TGCGCCAGCAGCTTGGCTCGGGGATTGGAGACCCAGTACTTC. The complete variable domain, with remaining parts taken from reference TRBV5-1 and TRBJ2-5, reads KAGVTQTPRYLIKTRGQQVTLSCSPISGHRSVSWYQQTPGQGLQFLFEYFSETQRNKGNFPGRFSGRQFSNSRSEMNVSTLELGDSALYLCASSLARGLETQYFGPGTRLLVL.

The rearrangement links TRBV2 to TRBJ1-5; perhaps TRBD1 as D (5 bases). CDR3 length equals 16 residues. Trimming pared 6 bases from V and 0 bases from J, leaving 15 bases between. Germline CDR1 is SNHLY and CDR2 is FYNNEI. CDR3 loop: CASRGIRGYSNQPQHF. CDR3 DNA sequence: TGTGCCAGCAGGGGGATAAGGGGATATAGCAATCAGCCCCAGCATTTT.

The gene calls are TRBV23-1 and TRBJ2-7; 11 nucleotides line up with TRBD1. TRBV23-1 is an open reading frame, and its role is uncertain. The CDR3 is 16 residues long. The V and J ends lost 8 bases and 4 bases, in that order; junction bases with no gene match: 13. The CDR3 nucleotides are TGCGCCAGCTGTGCATCACCCGGGACAGGGGGTTACGAGCAGTACTTC. This sequence encodes CASCASPGTGGYEQYF.

This chain joins TRBV11-2 and TRBJ2-3; TRBD1 matches 8 bases. Looked up from germline, CDR1 is SGHAT and CDR2 is FQNNGV. With 1 base clipped from V and 3 bases from J, the junction kept 6 bases outside the gene matches. CDR3 size: 16 residues. The CDR3 nucleotides read TGTGCCAGCAGCTTAGTGCTACAGGGGGGAACAGATACGCAGTATTTT. Protein product: CASSLVLQGGTDTQYF.

This chain uses TRBV11-2 with TRBJ2-7; TRBD1 aligns across 7 bases. Trimming removed 5 bases from V and 2 bases from J; junction bases left unmatched: 6. This CDR3 is built from 14 residues. Germline CDR1 reads SGHAT; CDR2 reads FQNNGV. The DNA of the CDR3 is TGTGCCAGCAGCACTCCGACAGGGACCTACGAGCAGTACTTC. This encodes CASSTPTGTYEQYF.

The gene calls are TRBV5-1 and TRBJ2-1, with D perhaps matching TRBD1 or TRBD2 (6 bases each). Trimming removed 5 bases at V and 4 bases at J, with 10 bases between. Germline V gene sequence: CDR1 SGHRS, CDR2 YFSETQ. CDR3 size: 13 residues. CDR3 nucleotides: TGCGCCAGCAGGAAGGGGGGATACAATGAGCAGTTCTTC. This codes for CASRKGGYNEQFF.

The chain recombines TRBV7-2 with TRBJ1-1; D is possibly TRBD1 (5 bases). The germline V gene has CDR1 SGHTA and CDR2 FQGNSA. This CDR3 has 13 residues. Trimming took off 2 bases at V and 4 bases at J, with 8 bases between the two ends. CDR3 bases: TGTGCCAGCAGCTTATTGAGGGGCACTGAAGCTTTCTTT. Translated, it gives CASSLLRGTEAFF. The variable domain in full, completed from reference TRBV7-2 and TRBJ1-1, reads GAGVSQSPSNKVTEKGKDVELRCDPISGHTALYWYRQSLGQGLEFLIYFQGNSAPDKSGLPSDRFSAERTGGSVSTLTIQRTQQEDSAVYLCASSLLRGTEAFFGQGTRLTVV.